These 5 T cell receptor beta chains originate from one sample sequenced in a study of PD-1 blockade in classical Hodgkin lymphoma. Time point: cycle 4 day 1 (C4D1), after more than five weeks of nivolumab. Each patient's relapse followed autologous stem cell transplantation, and brentuximab vedotin exposure varied. The CD4+ T cells used were purified from thawed PBMCs through magnetic negative selection. TCRdb's copy holds only in-frame clones and misses some; the assay was immunoSEQ multiplex PCR. This repertoire shows 34,000 or so clones, 92% found once; its top ten account for roughly 0.31%. The sample here was CD4+ T cells from blood, taken before the fourth cycle of nivolumab. These receptors were obtained from a human donor with classical Hodgkin lymphoma.

The gene calls are TRBV6-6 and TRBJ2-7; maybe TRBD2 (6 bases). Trimming shortened V by 6 bases and J by 0 bases, and 12 bases separated the two germline ends. Germline V lookup: CDR1 MNHNY, CDR2 SVGAGI (reference sequence). CDR3 length: 14 amino acids. In DNA form, the CDR3 reads TGTGCCAGCAGCTCCGGAGGGCACTCCTACGAGCAGTACTTC. Amino acids: CASSSGGHSYEQYF.

Notes on this clone: One end of the junction varies from germline; a read error may be responsible. This rearrangement joins TRBV7-2 to TRBJ2-3; D unclear. From germline, CDR1 is SGHTA and CDR2 FQGNSA. The CDR3 is 9 amino acids. CDR3 DNA sequence: TGCGGATCCACAGATACGCAGTATTTT. It yields the protein CGSTDTQYF. Supplemented by reference TRBV7-2 and TRBJ2-3, the full variable domain reads GAGVSQSPSNKVTEKGKDVELRCDPISGHTALYWYRQSLGQGLEFLIYFQGNSAPDKSGLPSDRFSAERTGGSVSTLTIQRTQQEDSAVYLCGSTDTQYFGPGTRLTVL.

The V gene is TRBV5-1, the J gene TRBJ2-5; D is unresolved. The CDR3 contains 16 residues. Trimming took 0 bases from V and 5 from J, leaving 17 bases between them. Germline values: CDR1 SGHRS, CDR2 YFSETQ. CDR3 region: CASSLVGAQRQETQYF. Here the CDR3 DNA reads TGCGCCAGCAGCTTGGTAGGTGCCCAAAGGCAGGAGACCCAGTACTTC.

V is TRBV5-1 and J is TRBJ2-7; 10 bases agree with TRBD2. Germline trimming cut 2 bases from V and 2 bases from J; bases unmatched to any gene: 4. This CDR3 contains 15 residues. CDR1 is SGHRS and CDR2 is YFSETQ in the germline V gene. The CDR3 coding sequence is TGCGCCAGCAGCTTCGGACTAGCGGAGACCTACGAGCAGTACTTC. Translation gives CASSFGLAETYEQYF.

J is TRBJ2-6 and V is TRBV19; a possible D gene is TRBD2 (6 bases). Germline CDR1 is LNHDA and CDR2 is SQIVND (reference sequence). V dropped 10 bases and J dropped 0 bases, with 19 bases sitting between them. The CDR3 covers 17 residues. The CDR3 reads CATTPGGVGSGANVLTF. Here the CDR3 DNA reads TGTGCCACCACCCCCGGCGGGGTCGGCTCTGGGGCCAACGTCCTGACTTTC.